Here is one T cell receptor beta chain with its context. Its antigen is not identified. This entry is derived from a study of CD8 T cells in ankylosing spondylitis. Findings and caveats of the study: Ankylosing spondylitis blood appeared to be characterized by a TCR beta motif of roughly eight highly homologous variants. There was reportedly significant enrichment of clones that were disease-linked in matched ankylosing spondylitis synovial fluid. Both synovial fluid and blood in reactive arthritis had previously been reported to carry some motif variants.

For TCR beta, libraries came from quantitative 5'-RACE with molecular barcodes. Each CDR3 protein gets one entry after TCRdb re-called the 5' RACE reads with MiXCR. The data contain 350,000 to 450,000 distinct CDR3 sequences, 25% to 30% of them seen just once; the ten biggest clones take up 0.89%. Germline V lookup: CDR1 KGHSH, CDR2 LQKENI. V gave up 2 bases and J gave up 5 bases, with 16 bases separating them. CDR3 length: 16 amino acids. What was sequenced was blood, either unsorted or a sorted T cell fraction (not recorded which). This TCR came from a male donor with ankylosing spondylitis. V and J are TRBV18 and TRBJ2-1; TRBD1 might be the D (5 bases). The CDR3 protein is CASSPGAALGNNEQFF. Here the CDR3 DNA reads TGTGCCAGCTCACCAGGGGCGGCGCTTGGAAACAATGAGCAGTTCTTC.